This T cell receptor beta chain was observed in a study of Ad26.COV2.S vaccination and SARS-CoV-2 variants. Study-level information: Sample donor was a member of the COV1001 Ad26.COV2.S trial arm. Intramuscular Ad26.COV2.S at 5x10^10 or 1x10^11 viral particles. Whole-study findings and limits: CD8+ and CD4+ T cells specific for spike reportedly responded with substantial breadth after vaccination.

The data were produced by immunoSEQ multiplex PCR, yet TCRdb's version contains in-frame clones alone and is incomplete. The sample lists some 350,000 clones, 70% to 90% occurring once. As to treatment: about 20 received Ad26.COV2.S at low or high dose, single or two shots; several received placebo; per-sample allocation not given. Following the first vaccine or placebo injection, samples were taken on day 63. Whoever gave the sample was an adult aged 18-55 years in Boston. On this clone: Antigen unknown.

This TCR came from a person between 18 and 65 years old who received the Ad26.COV2.S COVID-19 vaccine or a placebo. This sample comprised peripheral blood, obtained in a trial of Ad26.COV2.S vaccine versus placebo.

As DNA, the CDR3 is TGTGCCAGCAGCTTATGGGCCCGACAGGGGTTGGGGCACACAGATACGCAGTATTTT. This translates into CASSLWARQGLGHTDTQYF. V and J are TRBV7-9 and TRBJ2-3, with 8 bases identical to TRBD1. Germline CDR1 SEHNR, CDR2 FQNEAQ (reference sequence). This CDR3 is built from 19 residues. The junction had 15 bases not matched to a gene; V was cut back by 2 bases and J by 2 bases. Full variable domain (remainder filled in from reference TRBV7-9 and TRBJ2-3): DTGVSQNPRHKITKRGQNVTFRCDPISEHNRLYWYRQTLGQGPEFLTYFQNEAQLEKSRLLSDRFSAERPKGSFSTLEIQRTEQGDSAMYLCASSLWARQGLGHTDTQYFGPGTRLTVL.